These 20 T cell receptor beta chains share one sample of origin, sequenced in a study of blood T cell repertoires in COVID-19. Sequencing used immunoSEQ multiplex PCR; TCRdb keeps in-frame clones, though not all of them. This repertoire shows over 80,000 clones, 86% found once; its top ten account for 0.95% to 1.5%. The specimen was peripheral blood. The receptor set was obtained from a man older than 75 with active or convalescent COVID-19.

Notes on this clone: Other DNA sequences from this sample encode an identical CDR3 as well. J is TRBJ2-7 and V is TRBV5-4; D is unresolved. The CDR3 totals 14 residues. Germline loops: CDR1 SGHNT, CDR2 YYREEE (reference sequence). V was trimmed by 0 bases and J by 0 bases, leaving 7 bases between them. CDR3 protein: CASSLAGSSYEQYF. CDR3 in DNA: TGTGCCAGCAGCTTGGCCGGTTCCTCCTACGAGCAGTACTTC.

The chain employs TRBV6-4 and TRBJ1-4; D may be TRBD1 (5 bases). Germline lookup yields CDR1 MRHNA and CDR2 SNTAGT. The CDR3 is 15 residues long. Trimming left V 6 bases short and J 2 bases short, with 13 bases between. The CDR3 DNA sequence: TGTGCCAGCAGCCACAACGGGGGTACTAATGAAAAACTGTTTTTT. This gives the protein CASSHNGGTNEKLFF.

The V and J genes are TRBV19 and TRBJ2-1; D might be TRBD1 (5 bases). This CDR3 comprises 15 residues. The V end was cut by 4 bases, the J end by 6 bases, with 16 bases between. The germline gives CDR1 LNHDA, CDR2 SQIVND (reference sequence). CDR3 amino acids: CASSKSDILGNEQFF. The CDR3 DNA reads as TGTGCCAGTAGTAAGTCGGACATCCTAGGCAATGAGCAGTTCTTC.

The chain joins TRBV19 to TRBJ2-3, with D unclear. V lost 5 bases and J 2 bases, leaving 11 bases between the germline ends. The CDR3 has 14 amino acids. Germline V CDR1 and CDR2: LNHDA, SQIVND (reference sequence). In DNA form, the CDR3 reads TGTGCCAGTAGTCGGGTCCAGATCACAGATACGCAGTATTTT. Its protein is CASSRVQITDTQYF.

V is TRBV9 and J is TRBJ2-7; 9 bases align to TRBD2. This CDR3 comprises 15 residues. CDR1 is SGDLS and CDR2 is YYNGEE in the germline V gene. V lost 0 bases, J lost 6 bases, and 7 bases stayed unmatched. In nucleotides, the CDR3 is TGTGCCAGCAGCGTAGATGGCGGGAGGGCCGCCGAGCAGTACTTC. Translation: CASSVDGGRAAEQYF.

The rearrangement joins TRBV7-3 to TRBJ2-1; 8 nucleotides line up with TRBD2. V was pared by 3 bases and J by 5 bases, with 3 bases of the junction left unmatched. This CDR3 spans 14 amino acids. Germline V gives CDR1 SGHTA, CDR2 FQGTGA. The chain's CDR3 is CASSFGTRNNEQFF. As DNA, the CDR3 is TGTGCCAGCAGCTTTGGGACTAGGAACAATGAGCAGTTCTTC.

The chain links TRBV27 to TRBJ1-2; 10 bases match TRBD1. V shed 6 bases, J shed 8 bases, and the junction held 9 bases outside the gene matches. Germline CDR1 and CDR2: MNHEY and SMNVEV (reference sequence). CDR3 length: 14 residues. The CDR3 DNA reads TGTGCCAGCAGCGCCCGACAGGGGGCGGCAGGCTACACCTTC. Its protein product is CASSARQGAAGYTF.

This rearrangement joins TRBV7-2 to TRBJ1-3; 9 nucleotides agree with TRBD1. With V trimmed by 5 bases and J by 3 bases, 2 bases remained unmatched. CDR1 and CDR2 from the germline V gene are SGHTA and FQGNSA. The CDR3 runs 14 residues. For the CDR3, the DNA is TGTGCCAGCAGCGCGACAGGGGGTGGAAACACCATATATTTT. Translation: CASSATGGGNTIYF.

This clone appeared a single time. V usage is TRBV5-1 and J usage is TRBJ2-7; 8 bases match TRBD2. Germline CDR1 and CDR2: SGHRS and YFSETQ. Germline trimming cut 3 bases from V and 2 bases from J; bases unmatched to any gene: 7. The CDR3 covers 15 residues. CDR3 DNA sequence: TGCGCCAGCAGCTCCGGGGTTAGCGGGACCTACGAGCAGTACTTC. Amino acid sequence: CASSSGVSGTYEQYF.

V is TRBV28 and J is TRBJ2-3; 8 bases are a match to TRBD2. V gave up 3 bases and J gave up 1 base; unmatched junction bases: 12. CDR1 and CDR2 from the germline V gene are MDHEN and SYDVKM. The CDR3 totals 18 residues. CDR3 bases: TGTGCCAGCAGTTTTACCAGCGGGAGAAGGTCACGCACAGATACGCAGTATTTT. It codes for CASSFTSGRRSRTDTQYF.

The chain combines TRBV28 with TRBJ2-1; D call uncertain. The CDR3 is made up of 12 amino acids. V shed 6 bases and J shed 8 bases, with 11 bases lying between them. Germline lookup yields CDR1 MDHEN and CDR2 SYDVKM. CDR3 DNA: TGTGCCAGCAGCCAGTTTTTTTATGAGCAGTTCTTC. It translates to CASSQFFYEQFF.

The J gene is TRBJ2-1, the V gene TRBV1; the tabulated D call, TRBD1, remains unverified against the DNA. TRBV1 is reported as a pseudogene. This CDR3 is built from 17 residues. The CDR3 is CTSSQSSDRVKYYEQFF. The CDR3 region has the DNA TGCACCAGCAGCCAATCCTCGGACAGGGTAAAGTATTATGAGCAGTTCTTC.

The chain carries TRBV5-4 and TRBJ2-7; no clear D gene. CDR1 is SGHNT and CDR2 is YYREEE in the germline V gene (reference sequence). CDR3 length: 14 residues. V lost 0 bases and J lost 0, with 7 bases in between. Here the CDR3 reads CASSLDSGSYEQYF. In DNA form, the CDR3 reads TGTGCCAGCAGCTTGGACTCTGGCTCCTACGAGCAGTACTTC. Using reference TRBV5-4 and TRBJ2-7 for the parts outside the CDR3, the full variable domain is ETGVTQSPTHLIKTRGQQVTLRCSSQSGHNTVSWYQQALGQGPQFIFQYYREEENGRGNFPPRFSGLQFPNYSSELNVNALELDDSALYLCASSLDSGSYEQYFGPGTRLTVT.

The CDR3 sequence: CASSKLAEQAGANVLTF. The CDR3 DNA reads as TGTGCCAGCAGTAAACTAGCGGAGCAAGCTGGGGCCAACGTCCTGACTTTC. The chain joins TRBV2 to TRBJ2-6, with 8 bases that match TRBD2. The trim removed 5 bases at V and 2 bases at J, leaving 8 bases unmatched. Germline V gives CDR1 SNHLY, CDR2 FYNNEI. The CDR3 has 17 residues.

The chain recombines TRBV27 with TRBJ1-1; no clear D. CDR3 size: 13 residues. V was cut by 3 bases and J by 0 bases, with 5 bases left in between. Germline assignment: CDR1 MNHEY and CDR2 SMNVEV (reference sequence). The CDR3 protein is CASSLRLNTEAFF. CDR3 DNA: TGTGCCAGCAGTTTGCGGTTGAACACTGAAGCTTTCTTT.

This chain joins TRBV19 and TRBJ2-3; 7 bases map to TRBD2. The CDR3 consists of 14 residues. The ends lost 5 bases at V and 4 bases at J; junction bases unmatched: 6. The V gene's germline CDR1 is LNHDA and CDR2 SQIVND (reference sequence). The CDR3 protein is CASSSEAGPDTQYF. CDR3 bases: TGTGCCAGTAGTTCCGAAGCGGGACCAGATACGCAGTATTTT.

V usage is TRBV7-9 and J usage is TRBJ2-7; D is perhaps TRBD1 (6 bases). The CDR3 has 14 residues. Deletions cut 4 bases from V and 2 bases from J, with 12 bases between. Germline assignment: CDR1 SEHNR and CDR2 FQNEAQ (reference sequence). The CDR3 here is CASSSRQGPYEQYF. CDR3 sequence (DNA): TGTGCCAGCAGCTCCCGGCAGGGGCCCTACGAGCAGTACTTC.

This clone occurred a few times. The chain has TRBV7-6 and TRBJ2-7; 8 bases match TRBD2. CDR3 length equals 14 residues. V shed 0 bases and J 7 bases; nucleotides not matched to a gene: 5. Per the germline V gene, CDR1 is SGHVS and CDR2 is FNYEAQ. CDR3 amino acids: CASSLAGTRGEQYF. CDR3 in DNA: TGTGCCAGCAGCTTAGCGGGGACTAGGGGAGAGCAGTACTTC.

The chain links TRBV9 to TRBJ2-5; 8 positions agree with TRBD2. There are 14 residues in the CDR3. With 0 bases clipped from V and 5 bases from J, the junction kept 3 bases outside the gene matches. CDR1 is SGDLS and CDR2 is YYNGEE in the germline V gene. The CDR3 loop is CASSVGTSLETQYF. CDR3 coding DNA: TGTGCCAGCAGCGTAGGGACTAGCCTCGAGACCCAGTACTTC.

The V gene is TRBV7-9, the J gene TRBJ1-2, with D uncertain. Germline V CDR1 and CDR2: SEHNR, FQNEAQ (reference sequence). CDR3 length equals 16 residues. V lost 1 base and J lost 0, with 12 bases in between. The CDR3 bases are TGTGCCAGCAGCTTAGAGACTAGGCGGGCTAACTATGGCTACACCTTC. Translated, it gives CASSLETRRANYGYTF.